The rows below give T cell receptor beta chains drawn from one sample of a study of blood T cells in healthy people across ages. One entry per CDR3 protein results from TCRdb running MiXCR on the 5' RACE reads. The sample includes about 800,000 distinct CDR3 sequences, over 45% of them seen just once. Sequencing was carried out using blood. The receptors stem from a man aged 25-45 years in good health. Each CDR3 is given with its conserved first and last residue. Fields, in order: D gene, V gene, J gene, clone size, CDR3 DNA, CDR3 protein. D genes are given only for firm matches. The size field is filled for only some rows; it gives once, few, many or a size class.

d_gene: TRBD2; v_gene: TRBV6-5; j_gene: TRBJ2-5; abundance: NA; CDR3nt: TGTGCCAGCAGTTCCGAGCGGGGGGGCGGTGAGACCCAGTACTTC; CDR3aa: CASSSERGGGETQYF
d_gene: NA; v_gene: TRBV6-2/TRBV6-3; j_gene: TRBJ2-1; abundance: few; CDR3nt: TGTGCCAGCAGTTACCGTGACAATGAGCAGTTCTTC; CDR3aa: CASSYRDNEQFF
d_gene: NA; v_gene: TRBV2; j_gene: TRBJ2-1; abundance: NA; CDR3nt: TGTGCCAGCAGTAGGGAGCGGACCTACAATGAGCAGTTCTTC; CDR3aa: CASSRERTYNEQFF
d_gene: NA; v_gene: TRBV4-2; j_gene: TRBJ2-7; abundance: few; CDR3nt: TGTGCCAGCAGCCTCGAAGGGAACTACGAGCAGTACTTC; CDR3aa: CASSLEGNYEQYF
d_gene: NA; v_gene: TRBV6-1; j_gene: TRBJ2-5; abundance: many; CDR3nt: TGTGCCAGCAGTGAAACGTCGGGAACGGGTCAAGAGACCCAGTACTTC; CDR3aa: CASSETSGTGQETQYF
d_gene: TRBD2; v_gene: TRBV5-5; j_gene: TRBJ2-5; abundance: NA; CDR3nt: TGTGCCAGCAGCTTAAGACTAGCGGGGGCTCAAGAGACCCAGTACTTC; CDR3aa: CASSLRLAGAQETQYF
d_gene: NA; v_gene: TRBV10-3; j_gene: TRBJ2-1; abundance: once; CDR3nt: TGTGCCATCAGTGGAGAGGCAGCGGCGCATTCCTACAATGAGCAGTTCTTC; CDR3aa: CAISGEAAAHSYNEQFF
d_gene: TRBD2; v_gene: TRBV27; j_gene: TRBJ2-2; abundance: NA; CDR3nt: TGTGCCAGCAGTCCCGGGGGGGCCGGGGAGCTGTTTTTT; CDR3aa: CASSPGGAGELFF
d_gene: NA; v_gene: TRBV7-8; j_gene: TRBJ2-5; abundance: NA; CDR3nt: TGTGCCAGCAGCTTAGGGGTCGTAGACGAGACCCAGTACTTC; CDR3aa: CASSLGVVDETQYF
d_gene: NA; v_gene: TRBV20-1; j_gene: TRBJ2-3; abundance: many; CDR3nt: TGCAGTGCTACCGGACAGCCGTCGACAGATACGCAGTATTTT; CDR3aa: CSATGQPSTDTQYF
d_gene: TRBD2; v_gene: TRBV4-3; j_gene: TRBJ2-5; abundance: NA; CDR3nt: TGCGCCAGCAGCCAAAACCTAGCGGTCCGAACGGAGACCCAGTACTTC; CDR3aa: CASSQNLAVRTETQYF
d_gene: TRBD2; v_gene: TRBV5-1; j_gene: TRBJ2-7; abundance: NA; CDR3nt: TGCGCCAGCAGCTTGGTCTTAGCGGGAACACCCTACGAGCAGTACTTC; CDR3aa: CASSLVLAGTPYEQYF
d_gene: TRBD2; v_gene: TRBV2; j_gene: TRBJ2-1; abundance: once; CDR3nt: TGTGCCAGCAGTCCGACGACTAGCGGACTCTCCTACAATGAGCAGTTCTTC; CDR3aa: CASSPTTSGLSYNEQFF
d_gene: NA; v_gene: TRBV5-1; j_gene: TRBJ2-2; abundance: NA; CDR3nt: TGCGCCAGTAGCTCCCGACACTCAACTGGGGAGCTGTTTTTT; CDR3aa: CASSSRHSTGELFF
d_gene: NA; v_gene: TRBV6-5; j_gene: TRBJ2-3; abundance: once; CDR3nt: TGTGCCAGCACCCAGGCCCCCTCGGGAGATACGCAGTATTTT; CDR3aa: CASTQAPSGDTQYF
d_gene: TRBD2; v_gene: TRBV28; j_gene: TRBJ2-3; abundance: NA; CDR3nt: TGTGCCAGCGGGACTAGCGGGAGGATTACAGATACGCAGTATTTT; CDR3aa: CASGTSGRITDTQYF
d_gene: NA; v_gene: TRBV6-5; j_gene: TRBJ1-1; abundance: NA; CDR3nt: TGTGCCAGCAGGTTTGCGTTTCAGAACACTGAAGCTTTCTTT; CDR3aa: CASRFAFQNTEAFF
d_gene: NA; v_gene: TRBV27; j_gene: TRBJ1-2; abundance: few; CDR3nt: TGTGCCAGCAGTCTAACTCTGGATGCTGGCTACACCTTC; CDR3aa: CASSLTLDAGYTF
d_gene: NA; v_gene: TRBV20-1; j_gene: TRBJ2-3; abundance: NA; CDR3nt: TGCAGTGAAGACACAGATACGCAGTATTTT; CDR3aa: CSEDTDTQYF
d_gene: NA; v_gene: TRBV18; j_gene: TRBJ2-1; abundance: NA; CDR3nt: TGTGCCAGCTCACCACCGTCGGGGGCGAGTGAGCAGTTCTTC; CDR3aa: CASSPPSGASEQFF
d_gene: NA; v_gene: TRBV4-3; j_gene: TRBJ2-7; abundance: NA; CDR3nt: TGCGCCAGCAGCCAAGTCGCGAGCTCCTACGAGCAGTACTTC; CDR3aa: CASSQVASSYEQYF
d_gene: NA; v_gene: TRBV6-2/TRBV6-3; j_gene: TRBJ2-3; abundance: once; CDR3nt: TGTGCCAGCAGTTACCGTTGGGGGGCTAGCACAGATACGCAGTATTTT; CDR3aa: CASSYRWGASTDTQYF
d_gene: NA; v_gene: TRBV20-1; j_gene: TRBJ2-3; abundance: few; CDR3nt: TGCAGTGCTAGCGTTACTAGTACGCAGTATTTT; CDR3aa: CSASVTSTQYF
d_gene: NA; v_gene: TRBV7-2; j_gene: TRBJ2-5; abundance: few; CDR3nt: TGTGCCAGCAGCTCCCCGGGCAGGGCGAGAGAGACCCAGTACTTC; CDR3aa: CASSSPGRARETQYF
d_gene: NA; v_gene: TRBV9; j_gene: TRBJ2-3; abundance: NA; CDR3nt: TGTGCCAGCAGCGTAGAGTTCAACACAGATACGCAGTATTTT; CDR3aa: CASSVEFNTDTQYF
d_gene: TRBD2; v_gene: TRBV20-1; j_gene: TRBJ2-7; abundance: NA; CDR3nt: TGCAGCGCGCTAAACCGGGAGGATTCCTACGAGCAGTACTTC; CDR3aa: CSALNREDSYEQYF
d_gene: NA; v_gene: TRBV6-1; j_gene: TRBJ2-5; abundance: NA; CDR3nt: TGTGCCAGCAGTACGGACGGAGCTGCGAAGACCCAGTACTTC; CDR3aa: CASSTDGAAKTQYF
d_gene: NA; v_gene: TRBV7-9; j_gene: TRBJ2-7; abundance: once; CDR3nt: TGTGCCAGCAGCCTCCTCCGGGACGGAAGTCCCTACGAGCAGTACTTC; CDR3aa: CASSLLRDGSPYEQYF
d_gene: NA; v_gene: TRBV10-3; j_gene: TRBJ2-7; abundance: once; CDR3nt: TGTGCCATCAGTGAGTCCGGGGGTCCCCACGAGCAGTACTTC; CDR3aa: CAISESGGPHEQYF
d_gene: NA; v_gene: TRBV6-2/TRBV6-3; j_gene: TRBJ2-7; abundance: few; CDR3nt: TGTGCCAGCAGTTACGAGTGGGCAGTCTCCGGCGAGCAGTACTTC; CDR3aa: CASSYEWAVSGEQYF
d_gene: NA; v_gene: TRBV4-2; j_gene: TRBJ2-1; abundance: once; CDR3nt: TGTGCCAGCAGCCAAGATTTTAGTGGGGGGGCGCCTGGGGAGCAGTTCTTC; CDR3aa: CASSQDFSGGAPGEQFF
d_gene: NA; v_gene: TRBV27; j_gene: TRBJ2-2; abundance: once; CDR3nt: TGTGCCAGCAGTAGAAGACCCGGGGAGCTGTTTTTT; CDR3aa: CASSRRPGELFF
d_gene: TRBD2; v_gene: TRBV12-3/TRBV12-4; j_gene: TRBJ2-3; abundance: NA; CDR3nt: TGTGCCAGCAGTTTAATTGGGAGGGGCACAGATACGCAGTATTTT; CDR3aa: CASSLIGRGTDTQYF
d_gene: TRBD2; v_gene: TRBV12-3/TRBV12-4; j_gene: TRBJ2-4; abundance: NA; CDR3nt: TGTGCCAGCAGTTTACAAGCGGGGGCGGACATTCAGTACTTC; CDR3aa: CASSLQAGADIQYF
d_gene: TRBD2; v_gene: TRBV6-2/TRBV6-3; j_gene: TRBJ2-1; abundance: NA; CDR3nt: TGTGCCAGCAGGAACGGGGGGTCCTACAATGAGCAGTTCTTC; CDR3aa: CASRNGGSYNEQFF
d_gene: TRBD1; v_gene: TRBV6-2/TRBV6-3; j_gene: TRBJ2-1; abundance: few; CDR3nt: TGTGCCAGCAGCTTGACAGGGGTGAGCTACAATGAGCAGTTCTTC; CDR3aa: CASSLTGVSYNEQFF
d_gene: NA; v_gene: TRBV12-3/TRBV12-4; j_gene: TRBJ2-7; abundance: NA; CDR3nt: TGTGCCAGCGGGGGGATTCGCTACGAGCAGTACTTC; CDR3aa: CASGGIRYEQYF
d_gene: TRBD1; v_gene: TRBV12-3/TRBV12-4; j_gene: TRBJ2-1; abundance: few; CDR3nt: TGTGCCAGCAGACGTCCGGGACAGGGGTACAATGAGCAGTTCTTC; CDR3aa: CASRRPGQGYNEQFF
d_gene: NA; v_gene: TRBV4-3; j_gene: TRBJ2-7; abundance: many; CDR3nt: TGCGCCAGCAGCCAAGATTCCGGGTACGAGCAGTACTTC; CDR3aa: CASSQDSGYEQYF
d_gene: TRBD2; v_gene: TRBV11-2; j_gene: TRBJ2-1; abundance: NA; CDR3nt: TGTGCCAGCAGCCACTCACTAGCGGGAGCTGGTGAGCAGTTCTTC; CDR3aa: CASSHSLAGAGEQFF
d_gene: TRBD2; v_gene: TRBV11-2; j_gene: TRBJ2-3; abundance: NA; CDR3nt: TGTGCCAGCAGCCTTAGGGCTCTCGGCGGGGGGAAAGCTAGCACAGATACGCAGTATTTT; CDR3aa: CASSLRALGGGKASTDTQYF
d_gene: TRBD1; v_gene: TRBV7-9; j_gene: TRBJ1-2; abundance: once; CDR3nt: TGTGCCAGCAGCTATATCAGGGGGCCCGCCTATGGCTACACCTTC; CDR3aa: CASSYIRGPAYGYTF
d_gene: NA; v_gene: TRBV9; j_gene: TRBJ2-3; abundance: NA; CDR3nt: TGTACCAGCGCGGCGGAGAGCACAGATACGCAGTATTTT; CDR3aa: CTSAAESTDTQYF
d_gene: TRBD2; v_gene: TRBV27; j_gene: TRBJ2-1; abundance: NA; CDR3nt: TGTGCCAGCAGTCCATCCTCACGCGGGACTAGCGGGAGGGAAAATGAGCAGTTCTTC; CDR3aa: CASSPSSRGTSGRENEQFF
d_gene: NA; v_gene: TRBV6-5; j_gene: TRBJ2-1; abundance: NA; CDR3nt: TGTGCCAGCAGTTACTCGAGGGGGGCAAAGATCTACAATGAGCAGTTCTTC; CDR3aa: CASSYSRGAKIYNEQFF
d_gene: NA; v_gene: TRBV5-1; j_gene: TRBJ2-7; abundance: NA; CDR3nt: TGCGCCAGCAGTCCGAGTAATATTTACGAGCAGTACTTC; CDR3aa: CASSPSNIYEQYF
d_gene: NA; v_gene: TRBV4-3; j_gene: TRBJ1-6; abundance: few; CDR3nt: TGCGCCAGCAGCCGCGGCAGGGCATCACCCCTCCACTTT; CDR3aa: CASSRGRASPLHF
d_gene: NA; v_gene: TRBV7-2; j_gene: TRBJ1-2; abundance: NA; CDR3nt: TGTGCCAGCAGCTTAGGTCTTTTCATGGACTATGGCTACACCTTC; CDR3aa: CASSLGLFMDYGYTF
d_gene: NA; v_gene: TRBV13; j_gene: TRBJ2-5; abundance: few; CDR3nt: TGTGCCAGCAGCTCGGACCCCCAAGAGACCCAGTACTTC; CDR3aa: CASSSDPQETQYF
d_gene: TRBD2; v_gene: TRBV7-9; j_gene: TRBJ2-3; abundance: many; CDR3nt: TGTGCCAGCAGCTTAGATCTTAGCGGGAGAGAAGATACGCAGTATTTT; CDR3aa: CASSLDLSGREDTQYF
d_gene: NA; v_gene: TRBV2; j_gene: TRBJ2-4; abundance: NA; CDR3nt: TGTGCCACCAGAACCGGGTCCAAGGAAAACATTCAGTACTTC; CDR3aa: CATRTGSKENIQYF
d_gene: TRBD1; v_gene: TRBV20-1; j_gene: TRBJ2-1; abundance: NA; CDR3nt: TGCAGTGCTAGAGACCGGACAGGGTGGTCCTACAATGAGCAGTTCTTC; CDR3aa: CSARDRTGWSYNEQFF